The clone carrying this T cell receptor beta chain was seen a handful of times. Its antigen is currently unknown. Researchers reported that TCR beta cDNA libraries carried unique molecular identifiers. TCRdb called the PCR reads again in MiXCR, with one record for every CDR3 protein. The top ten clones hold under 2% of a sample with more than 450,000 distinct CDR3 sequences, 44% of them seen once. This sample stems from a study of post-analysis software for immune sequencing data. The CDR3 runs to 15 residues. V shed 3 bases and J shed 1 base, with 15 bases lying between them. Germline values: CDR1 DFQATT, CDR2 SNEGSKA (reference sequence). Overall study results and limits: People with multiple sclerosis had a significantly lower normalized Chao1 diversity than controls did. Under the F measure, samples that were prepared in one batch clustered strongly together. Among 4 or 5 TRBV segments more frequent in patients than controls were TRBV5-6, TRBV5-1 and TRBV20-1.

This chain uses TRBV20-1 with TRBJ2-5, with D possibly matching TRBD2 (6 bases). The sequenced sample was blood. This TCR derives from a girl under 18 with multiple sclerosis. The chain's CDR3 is CSARRGGGAQETQYF. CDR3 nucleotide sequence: TGCAGTGCTAGGCGGGGCGGCGGGGCCCAAGAGACCCAGTACTTC.